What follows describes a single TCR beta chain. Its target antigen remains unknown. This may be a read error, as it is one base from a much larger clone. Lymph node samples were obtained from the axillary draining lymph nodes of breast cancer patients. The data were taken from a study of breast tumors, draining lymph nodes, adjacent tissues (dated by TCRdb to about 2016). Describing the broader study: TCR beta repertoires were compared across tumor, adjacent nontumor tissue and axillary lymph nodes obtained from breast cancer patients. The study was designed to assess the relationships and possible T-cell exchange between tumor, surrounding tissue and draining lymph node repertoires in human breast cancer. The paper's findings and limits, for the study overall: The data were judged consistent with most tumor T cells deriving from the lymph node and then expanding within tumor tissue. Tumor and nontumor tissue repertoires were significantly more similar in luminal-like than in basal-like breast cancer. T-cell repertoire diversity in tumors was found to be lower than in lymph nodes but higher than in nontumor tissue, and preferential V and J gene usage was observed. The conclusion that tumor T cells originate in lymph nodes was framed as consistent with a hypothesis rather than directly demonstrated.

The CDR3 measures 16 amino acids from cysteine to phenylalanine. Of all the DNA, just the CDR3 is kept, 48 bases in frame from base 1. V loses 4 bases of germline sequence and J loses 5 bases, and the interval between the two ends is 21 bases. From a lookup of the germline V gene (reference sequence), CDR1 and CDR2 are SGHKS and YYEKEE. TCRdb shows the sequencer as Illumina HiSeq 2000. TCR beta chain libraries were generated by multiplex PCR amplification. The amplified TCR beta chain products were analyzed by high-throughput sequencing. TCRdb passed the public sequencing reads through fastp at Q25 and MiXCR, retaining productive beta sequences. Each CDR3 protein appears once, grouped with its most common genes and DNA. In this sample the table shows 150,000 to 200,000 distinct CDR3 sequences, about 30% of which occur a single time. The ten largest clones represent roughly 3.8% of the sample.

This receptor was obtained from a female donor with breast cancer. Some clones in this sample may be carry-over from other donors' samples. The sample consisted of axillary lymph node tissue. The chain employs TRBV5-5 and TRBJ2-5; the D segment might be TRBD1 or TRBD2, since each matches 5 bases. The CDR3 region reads CASSVPGPGLRETQYF. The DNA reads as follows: TGTGCCAGCAGCGTACCGGGACCGGGTCTGAGGGAGACCCAGTACTTC.